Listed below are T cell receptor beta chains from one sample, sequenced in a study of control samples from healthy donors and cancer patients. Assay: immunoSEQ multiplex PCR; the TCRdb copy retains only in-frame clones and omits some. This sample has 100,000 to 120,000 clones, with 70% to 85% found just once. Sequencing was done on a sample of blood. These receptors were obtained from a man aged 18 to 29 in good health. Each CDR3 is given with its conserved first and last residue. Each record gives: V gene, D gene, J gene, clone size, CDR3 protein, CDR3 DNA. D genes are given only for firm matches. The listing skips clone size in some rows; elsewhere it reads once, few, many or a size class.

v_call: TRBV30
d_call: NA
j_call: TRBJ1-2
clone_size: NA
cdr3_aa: CAWRSSNYGYTF
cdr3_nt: TGTGCCTGGAGGTCCTCTAACTATGGCTACACCTTC

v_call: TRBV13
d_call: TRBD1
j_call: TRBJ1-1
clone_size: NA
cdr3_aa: CASSSFDRDRGVNTEAFF
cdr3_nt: TGTGCCAGCAGCTCATTTGACAGGGATAGAGGCGTGAACACTGAAGCTTTCTTT

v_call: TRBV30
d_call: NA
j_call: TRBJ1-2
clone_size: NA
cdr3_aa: CAWGPTLYGGYTF
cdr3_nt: TGTGCCTGGGGACCGACGCTATATGGCGGCTACACCTTC

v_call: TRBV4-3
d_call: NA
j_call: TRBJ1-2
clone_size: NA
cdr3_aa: CASSQDSRLAHGYTF
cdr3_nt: TGCGCCAGCAGCCAAGACTCCAGGTTGGCTCATGGCTACACCTTC

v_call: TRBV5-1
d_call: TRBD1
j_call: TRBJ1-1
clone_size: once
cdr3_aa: CASSLQTGSTEAFF
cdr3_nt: TGCGCCAGCAGCCTCCAGACAGGGTCGACTGAAGCTTTCTTT

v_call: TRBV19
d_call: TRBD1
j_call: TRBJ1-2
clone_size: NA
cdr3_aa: CASREIAETGKGYGYTF
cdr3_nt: TGTGCCAGTAGAGAAATCGCGGAGACAGGGAAGGGGTATGGCTACACCTTC

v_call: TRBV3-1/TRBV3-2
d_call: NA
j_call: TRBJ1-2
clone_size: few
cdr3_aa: CASSQDGAGGYTF
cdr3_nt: TGTGCCAGCAGCCAAGACGGCGCTGGCGGCTACACCTTC

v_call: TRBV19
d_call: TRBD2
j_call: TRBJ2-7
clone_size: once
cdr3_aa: CASSVEGTSGTYEQYF
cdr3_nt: TGTGCCAGTAGTGTTGAAGGGACTAGCGGGACCTACGAGCAGTACTTC

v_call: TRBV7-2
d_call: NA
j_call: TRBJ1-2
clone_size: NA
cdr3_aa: CASSSVRIEGGYTF
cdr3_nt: TGTGCCAGCAGCTCCGTACGGATTGAGGGGGGCTACACCTTC

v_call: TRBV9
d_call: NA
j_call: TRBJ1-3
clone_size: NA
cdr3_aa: CASSKSGAGRYSGNTIYF
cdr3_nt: TGTGCCAGCAGCAAAAGTGGGGCAGGGAGGTACTCTGGAAACACCATATATTTT

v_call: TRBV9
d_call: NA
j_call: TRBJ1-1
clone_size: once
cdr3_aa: CASSARQLNTEAFF
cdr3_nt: TGTGCCAGCAGCGCGCGACAGTTGAACACTGAAGCTTTCTTT

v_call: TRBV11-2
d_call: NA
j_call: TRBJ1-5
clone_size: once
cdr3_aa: CASSLSGENQPQHF
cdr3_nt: TGTGCCAGCAGCTTATCAGGGGAGAACCAGCCCCAGCATTTT

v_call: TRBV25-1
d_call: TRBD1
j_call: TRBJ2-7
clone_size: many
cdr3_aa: CASSGGGRDRDRYEQYF
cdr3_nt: TGTGCCAGCAGTGGGGGAGGACGGGACAGGGACAGATACGAGCAGTACTTC

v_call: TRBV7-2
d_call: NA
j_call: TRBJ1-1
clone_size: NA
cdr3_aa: CASSHGRSEAFF
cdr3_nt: TGTGCCAGCAGCCATGGACGGTCTGAAGCTTTCTTT

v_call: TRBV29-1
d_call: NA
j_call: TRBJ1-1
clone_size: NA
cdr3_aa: CSVERQGMNTEAFF
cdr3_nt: TGCAGCGTTGAGAGGCAGGGAATGAACACTGAAGCTTTCTTT

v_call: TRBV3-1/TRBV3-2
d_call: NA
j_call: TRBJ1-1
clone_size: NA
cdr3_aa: CASSQEGWGLSTEAFF
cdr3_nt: TGTGCCAGCAGCCAAGAAGGGTGGGGCCTTAGCACTGAAGCTTTCTTT

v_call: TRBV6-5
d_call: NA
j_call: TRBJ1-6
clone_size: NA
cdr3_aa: CASGQSYNSPLHF
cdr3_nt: TGTGCCAGTGGACAGTCCTATAATTCACCCCTCCACTTT

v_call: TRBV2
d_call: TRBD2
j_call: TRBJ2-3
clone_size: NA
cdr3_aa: CASSSGVGDTQYF
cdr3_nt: TGTGCCAGCAGTAGCGGGGTTGGAGATACGCAGTATTTT

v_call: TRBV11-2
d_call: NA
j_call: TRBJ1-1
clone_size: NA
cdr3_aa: CASRAGGTEAFF
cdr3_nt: TGTGCCAGCAGGGCTGGGGGCACTGAAGCTTTCTTT

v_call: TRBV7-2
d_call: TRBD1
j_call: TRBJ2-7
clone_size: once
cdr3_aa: CASSPTVGQGYEQYF
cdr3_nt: TGTGCCAGCAGCCCAACAGTCGGACAGGGCTACGAGCAGTACTTC

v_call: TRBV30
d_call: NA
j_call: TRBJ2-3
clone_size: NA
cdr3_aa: CAWSVRRADTQYF
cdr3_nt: TGTGCCTGGAGTGTACGTCGGGCAGATACGCAGTATTTT

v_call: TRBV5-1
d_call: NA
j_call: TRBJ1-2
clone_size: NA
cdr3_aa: CASSLAPPNYGYTF
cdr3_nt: TGCGCCAGCAGCTTGGCGCCACCGAACTATGGCTACACCTTC

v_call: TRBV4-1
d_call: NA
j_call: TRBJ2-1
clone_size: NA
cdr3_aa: CASSQDLRGNEQFF
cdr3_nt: TGCGCCAGCAGCCAAGATCTCCGGGGGAATGAGCAGTTCTTC

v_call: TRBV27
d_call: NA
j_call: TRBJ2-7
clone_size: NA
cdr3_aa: CASSSRGALYEQYF
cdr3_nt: TGTGCCAGCAGTTCGAGGGGGGCCCTCTACGAGCAGTACTTC

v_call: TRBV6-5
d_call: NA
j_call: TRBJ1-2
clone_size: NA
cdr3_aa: CASSPSGGGGYGYTF
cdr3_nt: TGTGCCAGCAGCCCAAGTGGCGGAGGGGGCTATGGCTACACCTTC

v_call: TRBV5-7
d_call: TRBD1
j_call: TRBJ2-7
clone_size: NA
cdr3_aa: CASSCPLGTGPVYEQYF
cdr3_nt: TGTGCCAGCAGCTGCCCACTGGGGACAGGGCCTGTCTACGAGCAGTACTTC

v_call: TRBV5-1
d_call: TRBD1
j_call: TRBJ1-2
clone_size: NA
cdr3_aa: CASSPGVAGGFYGYTF
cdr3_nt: TGCGCCAGCAGCCCCGGAGTGGCAGGGGGCTTCTATGGCTACACCTTC

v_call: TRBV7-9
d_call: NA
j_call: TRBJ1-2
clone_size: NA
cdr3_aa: CASSPSGSSLYGYTF
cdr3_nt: TGTGCCAGCAGCCCCTCAGGGAGCAGCCTCTATGGCTACACCTTC

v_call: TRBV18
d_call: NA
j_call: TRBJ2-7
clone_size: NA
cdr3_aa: CASSPKDSAHYEQYF
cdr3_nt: TGTGCCAGCTCACCGAAGGACAGTGCGCACTACGAGCAGTACTTC

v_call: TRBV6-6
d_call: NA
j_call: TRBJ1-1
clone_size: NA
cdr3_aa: CASSYHSSQNTEAFF
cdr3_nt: TGTGCCAGCAGTTACCACTCATCACAGAACACTGAAGCTTTCTTT

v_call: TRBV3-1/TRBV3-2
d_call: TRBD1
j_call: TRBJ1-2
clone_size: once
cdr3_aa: CASSEDRVRYTF
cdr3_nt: TGTGCCAGCAGCGAGGACAGGGTCCGCTACACCTTC

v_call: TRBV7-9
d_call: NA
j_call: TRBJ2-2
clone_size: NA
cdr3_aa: CASSLAGSTGELFF
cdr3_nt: TGTGCCAGCAGCTTAGCAGGGAGCACCGGGGAGCTGTTTTTT

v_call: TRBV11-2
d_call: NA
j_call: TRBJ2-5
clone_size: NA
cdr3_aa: CASSFSNSGGETQYF
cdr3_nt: TGTGCCAGCAGCTTTTCTAATTCTGGGGGAGAGACCCAGTACTTC

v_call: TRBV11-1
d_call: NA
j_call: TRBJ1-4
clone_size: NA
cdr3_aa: CASSLGGRRNEKLFF
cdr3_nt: TGTGCCAGCAGCCTCGGAGGCCGGCGTAATGAAAAACTGTTTTTT

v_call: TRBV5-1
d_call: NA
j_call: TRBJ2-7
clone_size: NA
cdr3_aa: CASRGVRDAHYEQYF
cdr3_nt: TGCGCCAGCAGGGGGGTCCGGGACGCCCACTACGAGCAGTACTTC

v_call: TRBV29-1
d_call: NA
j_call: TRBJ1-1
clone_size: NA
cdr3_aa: CSVTGWGTEAFF
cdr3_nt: TGCAGCGTCACAGGGTGGGGGACTGAAGCTTTCTTT

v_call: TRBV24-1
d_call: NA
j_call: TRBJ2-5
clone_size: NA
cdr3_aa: CATSDSTYQETQYF
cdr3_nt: TGTGCCACCAGTGACTCGACGTACCAAGAGACCCAGTACTTC

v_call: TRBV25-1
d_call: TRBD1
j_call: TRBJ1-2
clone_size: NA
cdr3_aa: CASSPYGTANNYGYTF
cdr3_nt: TGTGCCAGCAGCCCGTATGGGACAGCCAACAACTATGGCTACACCTTC

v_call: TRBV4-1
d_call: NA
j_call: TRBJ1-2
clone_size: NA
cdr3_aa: CASSQEAGRIYGYTF
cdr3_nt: TGCGCCAGCAGCCAGGAAGCTGGACGGATCTATGGCTACACCTTC

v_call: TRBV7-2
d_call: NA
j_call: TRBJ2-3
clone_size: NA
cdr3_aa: CASSYIAVGDTQYF
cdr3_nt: TGTGCCAGCAGCTATATCGCGGTTGGTGATACGCAGTATTTT

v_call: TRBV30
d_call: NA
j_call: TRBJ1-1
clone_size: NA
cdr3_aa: CAWSVIGTEAFF
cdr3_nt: TGTGCCTGGAGTGTAATAGGGACTGAAGCTTTCTTT

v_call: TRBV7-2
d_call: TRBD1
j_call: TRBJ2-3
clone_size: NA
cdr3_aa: CASSRDRYTDTQYF
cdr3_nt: TGTGCCAGCAGCCGGGACAGATACACAGATACGCAGTATTTT

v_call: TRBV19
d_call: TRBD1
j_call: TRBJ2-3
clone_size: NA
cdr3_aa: CASPSLGDRGYSTDTQYF
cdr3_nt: TGTGCCAGTCCTTCACTGGGGGACAGGGGGTACAGCACAGATACGCAGTATTTT

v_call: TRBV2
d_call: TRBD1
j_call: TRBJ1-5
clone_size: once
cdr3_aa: CASSEAGQSNQPQHF
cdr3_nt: TGTGCCAGCAGTGAAGCGGGACAGAGCAATCAGCCCCAGCATTTT

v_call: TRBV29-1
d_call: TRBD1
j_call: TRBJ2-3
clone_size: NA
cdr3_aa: CSVEARAGGTETQYF
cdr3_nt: TGCAGCGTTGAAGCCCGCGCAGGGGGCACGGAGACGCAGTATTTT